This TCR beta chain was sequenced in a study of T-cell reconstitution after alpha-beta-depleted transplantation in children (dated by TCRdb to about 2016). A note on the overall study: Using TCR repertoire profiling, the study quantitatively followed how T-cell immune reconstitution unfolded in children after TCRalphabeta/CD19-depleted allogeneic hematopoietic cell transplantation.

Library preparation used PCR. The sequencer was an Illumina HiSeq 2500. TCR library preparation used molecular barcoding, with unique molecular identifiers applied to normalize quantification of the TCRbeta repertoire. TCRdb redid the processing of the public reads, applying fastp at Q25 and MiXCR, and retained in-frame beta chains. For every CDR3 protein sequence, its rows merge into one entry that carries the most common genes and DNA. In all, the sample holds about 540,000 distinct CDR3 sequences, and approximately 20% of those were seen once. The top ten hold 2.5% to 4% of the sample. Taken from cysteine to phenylalanine, the CDR3 has 11 residues. Kept here is only the CDR3 DNA, which spans 33 bases and is read in frame from base 1. From the germline V gene (reference sequence), CDR1 is DFQATT and CDR2 is SNEGSKA. Between the V and J ends, shortened by 2 bases and 0 bases respectively, the junction contains 1 base.

Note on this clonotype: Which antigen it targets is not known. Base quality data are lacking; no much larger clone is found one base away.

The sequence came from a human donor who donated a stem cell graft to a child with acute lymphoblastic leukemia. Sequencing was performed on PBMCs from the stem cell graft donor, taken from the stem cell graft. The chain employs TRBV20-1 and TRBJ1-2; the D gene cannot be resolved reliably. The CDR3 loop reads CSARSNYGYTF. The DNA reads as follows: TGCAGTGCTAGATCTAACTATGGCTACACCTTC.